These 31 T cell receptor beta chains share one sample of origin, sequenced in a study of early T cells in non-severe SARS-CoV-2 infection. TCRdb reprocessed the 5' RACE reads with MiXCR, giving one entry per CDR3 protein. The sample consists of 10,000 to 12,000 distinct CDR3 sequences, around 4.9% of them appearing once. Material for sequencing was whole blood. The source of these receptors is an adult who was a healthcare worker with PCR-confirmed SARS-CoV-2 infection or an uninfected control (not recorded which).

This clonotype was seen more than once but under ten times. V gene TRBV5-1 combines with J gene TRBJ2-2; D unclear. CDR1 is SGHRS, CDR2 YFSETQ, per germline. CDR3 length: 16 residues. V was clipped by 4 bases and J by 3 bases, with 16 bases between them. CDR3 in amino acids: CASSVGSPTYTGELFF. The CDR3, as DNA: TGCGCCAGCAGCGTGGGCTCCCCGACTTACACCGGGGAGCTGTTTTTT.

This clonotype was seen many times. The chain combines TRBV7-3 with TRBJ2-2; tentatively, D is TRBD1 (7 bases). Germline CDR1 SGHTA, CDR2 FQGTGA. V lost 2 bases, J lost 6 bases, and 10 bases lay in between. The CDR3 length is 14 residues. CDR3 amino acids: CASSLQGGPGELFF. The CDR3 DNA reads as TGTGCCAGCAGCTTACAGGGGGGCCCCGGGGAGCTGTTTTTT.

This chain links TRBV9 with TRBJ2-3; the D gene is possibly TRBD1 (7 bases). From germline, CDR1 is SGDLS and CDR2 YYNGEE. The CDR3 runs 14 residues. V lost 1 base to trimming and J lost 4 bases, with 10 bases between them. Here the CDR3 reads CASSVQGGSDTQYF. CDR3 DNA: TGTGCCAGCAGCGTACAGGGGGGTTCAGATACGCAGTATTTT.

Within the sample, this clonotype is medium-sized. The genes are TRBV6-5 and TRBJ2-7; maybe TRBD1 (6 bases). Per the germline V gene, CDR1 is MNHEY and CDR2 is SVGAGI. The CDR3 totals 12 residues. The V end lost 10 bases, the J end lost 1 base, and 11 bases lay between the germline ends. The CDR3 spells CATQQGSYEQYF. The CDR3 DNA is TGTGCCACTCAACAGGGTTCCTACGAGCAGTACTTC.

By sample fraction, this clonotype is medium-sized. This chain joins TRBV7-9 and TRBJ1-1; no clear D. Germline V gene data show CDR1 as SEHNR and CDR2 as FQNEAQ (reference sequence). The V end lost 5 bases, the J end lost 1 base, and 17 bases lay between the germline ends. The CDR3 totals 16 residues. CDR3 nucleotides: TGTGCCAGCAGCGGACGAAGTAACCTCCAGAACACTGAAGCTTTCTTT. Translating it yields CASSGRSNLQNTEAFF.

This clonotype was counted only a few times. The chain joins TRBV13 to TRBJ2-7; D possibly uses TRBD1 or TRBD2 (5 bases each). There are 14 residues in the CDR3. Germline assignment: CDR1 PRHDT and CDR2 FYEKMQ (reference sequence). Trimming took 4 bases from V and 3 from J, leaving 13 bases between them. The CDR3: CASSWRGASYEQYF. The CDR3, as DNA: TGTGCCAGCAGCTGGAGAGGGGCCAGCTACGAGCAGTACTTC.

This clonotype was observed at least ten times. V gene TRBV29-1 combines with J gene TRBJ2-1, with D possibly being TRBD1 or TRBD2 (5 bases each). The germline V gene has CDR1 SQVTM and CDR2 ANQGSEA. Trimming shortened V by 7 bases and J by 9 bases, and 16 bases separated the two germline ends. The CDR3 covers 12 residues. CDR3 nucleotide sequence: TGCAGCGGGGGCCCCCCGAGGGGTGAGCAGTTCTTC. Protein product: CSGGPPRGEQFF.

Ten or more counts support this clonotype. The gene calls are TRBV5-1 and TRBJ1-5, with no clear D. Deletions cut 0 bases from V and 5 bases from J, with 12 bases between. The germline V gene encodes CDR1 SGHRS and CDR2 YFSETQ. This CDR3 is 15 amino acids long. The CDR3 sequence: CASSLDFNSYQPQHF. The CDR3, as DNA: TGCGCCAGCAGCTTGGATTTTAATTCGTATCAGCCCCAGCATTTT.

This clonotype was found many times. J is TRBJ2-6 and V is TRBV6-1; D gene unclear. The germline CDR1 and CDR2 sequences are MNHNS and SASEGT. The CDR3 has 15 amino acids. V lost 0 bases and J 0 bases, leaving 3 bases between the germline ends. The CDR3 here is CASSEASSGANVLTF. In nucleotides, the CDR3 is TGTGCCAGCAGTGAAGCGAGCTCTGGGGCCAACGTCCTGACTTTC.

This clonotype has ten or more counts. The rearrangement links TRBV5-1 to TRBJ2-2; D gene unclear. Trimming removed 0 bases at V and 6 bases at J, with 6 bases between. The CDR3 sequence is 13 residues long. CDR1 and CDR2 from the germline V gene are SGHRS and YFSETQ. The CDR3 sequence: CASSLGQAGELFF. CDR3 coding DNA: TGCGCCAGCAGCTTGGGTCAGGCCGGGGAGCTGTTTTTT.

This chain connects TRBV29-1 to TRBJ2-7; D is uncertain. V was pared by 5 bases and J by 3 bases, with 14 bases between. Germline CDR1 SQVTM, CDR2 ANQGSEA. CDR3 length: 13 amino acids. In nucleotides, the CDR3 is TGCAGCGTTTACGATCCGGGCGACTACGAGCAGTACTTC. Translated: CSVYDPGDYEQYF.

This clonotype has at least ten counts. V gene TRBV20-1 combines with J gene TRBJ2-5; 8 bases fit TRBD2. The CDR3 runs 12 residues. J lost 2 bases, V lost 6 bases, and 2 bases had no gene match. Germline V gene data show CDR1 as DFQATT and CDR2 as SNEGSKA (reference sequence). The CDR3 DNA sequence: TGCAGTGCGGCGGGGGGACAAGAGACCCAGTACTTC. It encodes CSAAGGQETQYF.

At least ten counts were recorded for this clonotype. The chain employs TRBV10-3 and TRBJ1-6; 9 positions match TRBD1. With 8 bases clipped from V and 9 bases from J, the junction kept 11 bases outside the gene matches. The CDR3 has 15 residues. Germline CDR1 is ENHRY and CDR2 is SYGVKD. The CDR3 DNA reads as TGTGCCATCGGGTCTACGGGACAGGGAGGTTCACCCCTCCACTTT. It codes for CAIGSTGQGGSPLHF.

The table lists this clonotype with many counts. This chain uses TRBV9 with TRBJ1-3; no definite D call. The germline gives CDR1 SGDLS, CDR2 YYNGEE. The CDR3 consists of 14 residues. Trimming left V 4 bases short and J 2 bases short, with 10 bases between. CDR3 sequence: CASSFTRAGNTIYF. CDR3 DNA: TGTGCCAGCAGCTTTACGAGGGCTGGAAACACCATATATTTT.

In its sample, this clonotype is medium-sized. V usage is TRBV5-5 and J usage is TRBJ2-3; TRBD2 is a possible D gene (6 bases). Germline lookup yields CDR1 SGHKS and CDR2 YYEKEE (reference sequence). V was trimmed by 1 base and J by 0 bases, leaving 9 bases between them. The CDR3 covers 15 residues. The CDR3 protein is CASSLYGGSTDTQYF. For the CDR3, the DNA is TGTGCCAGCAGCTTGTACGGGGGAAGCACAGATACGCAGTATTTT.

J is TRBJ2-1 and V is TRBV11-1; no firm D call. Germline CDR1 SGHAT, CDR2 FQDESV (reference sequence). This CDR3 has 13 residues. The V gene lost 2 bases and the J gene lost 10 bases, with 12 bases spanning the gap. CDR3 sequence (DNA): TGTGCCAGCAGCTTATCTTGGGGAAACGAGCAGTTCTTC. Translated, it gives CASSLSWGNEQFF.

In its sample, this clonotype is medium-sized. The V call is TRBV18, the J call TRBJ2-3; D is uncertain. CDR3 length: 12 amino acids. Germline loops: CDR1 KGHSH, CDR2 LQKENI. The V gene lost 3 bases and the J gene lost 0 bases, with 1 base spanning the gap. The CDR3 nucleotides read TGTGCCAGCTCACCGAGCACAGATACGCAGTATTTT. It yields the protein CASSPSTDTQYF.

This clonotype has just a few counts. The rearrangement joins TRBV4-2 to TRBJ1-1; maybe TRBD1 (5 bases). V lost 0 bases and J 7 bases, leaving 15 bases between the germline ends. The germline V gene has CDR1 LGHNA and CDR2 YNFKEQ. The CDR3 is 15 amino acids. As DNA, the CDR3 is TGTGCCAGCAGCCAAGAGCGTTCCGATCAGGGTGAAGCTTTCTTT. As protein: CASSQERSDQGEAFF.

This clonotype came up many times. CDR3 in DNA: TGCGCCAGCAGCCAAGTGAGAGAAAAACTGTTTTTT. Amino acid sequence: CASSQVREKLFF. The chain combines TRBV4-3 with TRBJ1-4; no firm D call. Germline values: CDR1 LGHNA, CDR2 YSLEER. The V and J ends lost 1 base and 8 bases respectively, with 5 bases between them. The CDR3 runs to 12 residues.

This clonotype was observed at least ten times. The chain couples TRBV29-1 to TRBJ2-5; 7 bases match TRBD1. Looked up from germline, CDR1 is SQVTM and CDR2 is ANQGSEA. This CDR3 has 13 amino acids. Trimming removed 4 bases from V and 5 bases from J; junction bases left unmatched: 7. The CDR3 reads CSVGDRATETQYF. For the CDR3, the DNA is TGCAGCGTTGGAGACAGGGCAACGGAGACCCAGTACTTC.

The CDR3 reads CSAFTPGGRGLSYEQYF. DNA of the CDR3: TGCAGTGCTTTTACCCCCGGGGGCAGGGGTCTATCCTACGAGCAGTACTTC. The rearrangement uses TRBV20-1 and TRBJ2-7; D may be TRBD1 or TRBD2 (6 bases each). Germline lookup yields CDR1 DFQATT and CDR2 SNEGSKA (reference sequence). V was pared by 5 bases and J by 1 base, with 24 bases between. The CDR3 totals 17 residues.

This clonotype ranks as medium-sized. This chain uses TRBV28 with TRBJ2-3, with 14 nucleotides matching TRBD2. Germline CDR1 and CDR2: MDHEN and SYDVKM. The CDR3 is made up of 16 amino acids. V gave up 5 bases and J gave up 2 bases; unmatched junction bases: 3. The CDR3 is CASSMTSGGATDTQYF. Written as DNA, the CDR3 is TGTGCCAGCAGTATGACTAGCGGGGGGGCCACAGATACGCAGTATTTT.

J is TRBJ2-3 and V is TRBV5-1; 8 positions agree with TRBD1. The ends lost 9 bases at V and 0 bases at J; junction bases unmatched: 3. Looked up from germline, CDR1 is SGHRS and CDR2 is YFSETQ. The CDR3 is 13 amino acids. The CDR3, as DNA: TGCGCCACCGGGACAGGTAGCACAGATACGCAGTATTTT. Amino acids: CATGTGSTDTQYF.

This clonotype is classed as medium-sized (0.01 to 0.1%). The chain combines TRBV30 with TRBJ2-6, with a possible D match to TRBD1 (6 bases). The ends were cut back, 4 bases at V and 4 bases at J, with 14 bases in the middle. Germline V gene lookup returns CDR1 GTSNPN and CDR2 SVGIG (reference sequence). The CDR3 consists of 15 residues. CDR3 protein: CAWNTPGAGANVLTF. The CDR3 DNA reads TGTGCCTGGAACACTCCAGGGGCCGGGGCCAACGTCCTGACTTTC.

This clonotype turned up a few times. The chain links TRBV11-3 to TRBJ2-3; D is perhaps TRBD1 (6 bases). This CDR3 region has 14 residues. V was clipped by 4 bases and J by 2 bases, with 10 bases between them. The germline gives CDR1 SGHNT, CDR2 YENEEA. The CDR3 DNA follows: TGTGCCAGCAGCTCCCAGGGGCCCACAGATACGCAGTATTTT. Translating it yields CASSSQGPTDTQYF.

This clonotype is medium-sized by share. The chain has TRBV7-9 and TRBJ1-1; D is undetermined. The CDR3 spans 13 residues. Per the germline V gene, CDR1 is SEHNR and CDR2 is FQNEAQ (reference sequence). V was clipped by 2 bases and J by 4 bases, with 8 bases between them. The CDR3 nucleotides are TGTGCCAGCAGCTTATACAGCGGCACTGAAGCTTTCTTT. It encodes CASSLYSGTEAFF.

This clonotype was detected ten times or more. J is TRBJ2-1 and V is TRBV11-2; D is perhaps TRBD1 (5 bases). The CDR3 loop spans 14 amino acids. The germline V gene has CDR1 SGHAT and CDR2 FQNNGV. Between the trimmed V and J ends, which lost 3 bases and 9 bases, there was a span of 15 bases. The CDR3 protein is CASSFVRVSGEQFF. Here the CDR3 DNA reads TGTGCCAGCAGCTTTGTCAGGGTGTCAGGTGAGCAGTTCTTC.

By its share, this clonotype is medium-sized. V gene TRBV20-1 combines with J gene TRBJ2-3, with D tentatively TRBD1 or TRBD2 (6 bases each). CDR1 DFQATT and CDR2 SNEGSKA come from the germline V gene (reference sequence). This CDR3 is built from 15 residues. V was trimmed by 1 base and J by 3 bases, leaving 14 bases between them. The DNA of the CDR3 is TGCAGTGCTAGAGGGGGGGCCAGGTCGACAGATACGCAGTATTTT. It is translated as CSARGGARSTDTQYF.

This clonotype appeared many times. The gene calls are TRBV7-8 and TRBJ1-6; D ambiguous. V was cut by 1 base and J by 10 bases, with 5 bases left in between. Germline assignment: CDR1 SGHVS and CDR2 FQNEAQ. CDR3 length equals 12 residues. This chain's CDR3 is CASSLGPSPLHF. The DNA for the CDR3 is TGTGCCAGCAGCTTAGGCCCCTCACCCCTCCACTTT.

By sample share, this clonotype is medium-sized. This chain connects TRBV27 to TRBJ1-6, with no clear D. This CDR3 is 17 amino acids long. The germline V gene encodes CDR1 MNHEY and CDR2 SMNVEV (reference sequence). With 3 bases removed from V and 8 bases from J, the gap between germline ends came to 20 bases. CDR3 DNA: TGTGCCAGCAGTTTGACATCCTTGGCGGTGAGGGATTCACCCCTCCACTTT. Its translation: CASSLTSLAVRDSPLHF.

In this sample, this clonotype turned up many times. This chain uses TRBV7-9 with TRBJ2-7; no clear D. Trimming removed 5 bases from V and 2 bases from J, with 13 bases in between. Germline CDR1 reads SEHNR; CDR2 reads FQNEAQ (reference sequence). This CDR3 contains 14 residues. The CDR3 DNA follows: TGTGCCAGCAGCATACTACGACAAGCCTACGAGCAGTACTTC. Translated: CASSILRQAYEQYF.